This TCR beta chain was documented in a study of early T cells in non-severe SARS-CoV-2 infection. Whole-study results and caveats: Matching against VDJdb likely underestimated virus-specific expansions, favoring anti-spike CD8.

CDR1 is MNHEY and CDR2 is SVGEGT in the germline V gene. Trimming left V 4 bases short and J 10 bases short, with 14 bases between. This CDR3 comprises 14 residues. The TCR library protocol was used to attach unique molecular identifiers. These identifiers were attached to individual cDNA molecules. TCRdb fed the 5' RACE reads into MiXCR, producing one record per CDR3 protein. The sample lists tens of thousands of distinct CDR3 sequences; about 7.7% were seen once. This clonotype came up many times. As yet, its antigen is unknown. This sequence was found in an adult who was a healthcare worker with PCR-confirmed SARS-CoV-2 infection or an uninfected control (not recorded which). The rearrangement links TRBV6-2 or TRBV6-3 to TRBJ1-6, with unresolved D. The sample was whole blood, taken at baseline. This CDR3 is CASSFGGQGSPLHF. CDR3 sequence (DNA): TGTGCCAGCAGTTTTGGCGGGCAAGGGTCACCCCTCCACTTT.